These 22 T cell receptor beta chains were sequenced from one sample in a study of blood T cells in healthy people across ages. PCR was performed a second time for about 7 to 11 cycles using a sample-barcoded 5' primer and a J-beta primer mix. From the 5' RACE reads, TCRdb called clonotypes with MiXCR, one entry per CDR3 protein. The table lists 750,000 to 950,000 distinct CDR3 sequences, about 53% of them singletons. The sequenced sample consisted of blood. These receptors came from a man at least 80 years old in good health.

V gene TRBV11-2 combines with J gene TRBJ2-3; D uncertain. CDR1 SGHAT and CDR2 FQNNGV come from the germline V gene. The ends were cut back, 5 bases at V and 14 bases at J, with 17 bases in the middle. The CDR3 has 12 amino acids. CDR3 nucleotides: TGTGCCAGCAGCCCCTCCCAGGAATACGCGTATTTT. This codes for CASSPSQEYAYF.

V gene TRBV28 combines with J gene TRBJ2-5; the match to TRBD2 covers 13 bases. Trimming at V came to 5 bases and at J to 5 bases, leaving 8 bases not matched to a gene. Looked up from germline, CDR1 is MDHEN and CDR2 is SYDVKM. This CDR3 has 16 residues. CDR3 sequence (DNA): TGTGCCAGCAGTGGGGGACTAGCGGGATTTGGGGAGACCCAGTACTTC. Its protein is CASSGGLAGFGETQYF.

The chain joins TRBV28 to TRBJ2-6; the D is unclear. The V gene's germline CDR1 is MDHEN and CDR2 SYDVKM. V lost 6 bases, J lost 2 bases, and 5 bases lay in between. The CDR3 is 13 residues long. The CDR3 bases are TGTGCCAGCAGCGCCCCTGGGGCCAACGTCCTGACTTTC. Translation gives CASSAPGANVLTF.

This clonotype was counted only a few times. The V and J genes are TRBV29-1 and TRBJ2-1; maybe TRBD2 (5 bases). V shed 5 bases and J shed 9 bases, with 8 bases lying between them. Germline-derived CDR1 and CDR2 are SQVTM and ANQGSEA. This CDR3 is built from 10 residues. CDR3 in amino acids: CSVPAVEQFF. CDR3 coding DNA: TGCAGCGTTCCAGCGGTTGAGCAGTTCTTC.

Here the CDR3 DNA reads TGTGCCATTGGGACTTCTAAAAACATTCAGTACTTC. Amino acids: CAIGTSKNIQYF. The chain couples TRBV10-3 to TRBJ2-4; D may be TRBD2 (6 bases). The CDR3 length is 12 residues. Germline assignment: CDR1 ENHRY and CDR2 SYGVKD. V was pared by 9 bases and J by 4 bases, with 10 bases between.

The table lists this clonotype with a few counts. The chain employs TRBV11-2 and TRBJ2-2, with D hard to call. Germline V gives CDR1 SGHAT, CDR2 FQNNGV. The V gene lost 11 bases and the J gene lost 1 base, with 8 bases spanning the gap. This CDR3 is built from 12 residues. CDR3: CAAALNTGELFF. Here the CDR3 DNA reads TGTGCCGCCGCGTTGAACACCGGGGAGCTGTTTTTT.

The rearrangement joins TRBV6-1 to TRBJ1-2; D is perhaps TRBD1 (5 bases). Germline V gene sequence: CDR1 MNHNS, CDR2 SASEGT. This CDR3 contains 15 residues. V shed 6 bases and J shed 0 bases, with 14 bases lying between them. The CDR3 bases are TGTGCCAGCAGCATTGGGGGAGGTTCTAACTATGGCTACACCTTC. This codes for CASSIGGGSNYGYTF.

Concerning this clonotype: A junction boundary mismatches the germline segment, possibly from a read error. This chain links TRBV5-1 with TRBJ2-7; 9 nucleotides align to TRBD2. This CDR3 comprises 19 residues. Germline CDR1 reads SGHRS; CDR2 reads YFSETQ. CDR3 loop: CVSSLWSLAGSEAYNEQYF. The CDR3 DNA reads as TGCGTCAGCAGCTTGTGGTCTCTAGCGGGGTCGGAGGCCTACAATGAGCAGTACTTC.

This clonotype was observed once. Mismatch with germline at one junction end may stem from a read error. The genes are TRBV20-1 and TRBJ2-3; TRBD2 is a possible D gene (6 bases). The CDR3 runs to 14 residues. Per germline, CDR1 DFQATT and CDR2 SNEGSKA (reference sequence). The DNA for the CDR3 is TGCAGTGCCAGAGGGACGGGAGACGCCAGAGACGCGTATTTT. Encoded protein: CSARGTGDARDAYF.

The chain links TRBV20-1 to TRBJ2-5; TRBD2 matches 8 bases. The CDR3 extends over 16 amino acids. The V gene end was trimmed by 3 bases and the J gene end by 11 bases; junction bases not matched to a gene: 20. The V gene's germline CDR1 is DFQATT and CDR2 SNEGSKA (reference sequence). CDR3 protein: CSASRGSGALSGQQYF. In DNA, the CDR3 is TGCAGTGCTAGTCGGGGTAGCGGGGCCCTCAGTGGGCAGCAGTACTTC.

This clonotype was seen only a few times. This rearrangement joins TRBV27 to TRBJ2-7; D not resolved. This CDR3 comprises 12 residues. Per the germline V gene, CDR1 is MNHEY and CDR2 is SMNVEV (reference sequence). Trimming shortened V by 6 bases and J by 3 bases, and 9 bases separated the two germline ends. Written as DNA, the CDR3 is TGTGCCAGCAGCCCGAACGTCTACGAGCAGTACTTC. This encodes CASSPNVYEQYF.

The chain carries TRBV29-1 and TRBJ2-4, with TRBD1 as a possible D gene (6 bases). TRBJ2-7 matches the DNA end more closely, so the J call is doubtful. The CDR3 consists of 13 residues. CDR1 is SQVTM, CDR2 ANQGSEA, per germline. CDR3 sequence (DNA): TGCAGCGGCGAATCAGGGGAATCCTACGAGCAGTACTTC. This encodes CSGESGESYEQYF.

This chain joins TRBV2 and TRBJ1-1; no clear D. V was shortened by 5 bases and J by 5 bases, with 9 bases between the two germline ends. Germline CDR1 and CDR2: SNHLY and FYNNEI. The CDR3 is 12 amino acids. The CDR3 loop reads CASSFSATEAFF. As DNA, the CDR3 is TGTGCCAGCAGTTTCTCGGCGACTGAAGCTTTCTTT.

CDR3 sequence (DNA): TGTGCCAGCAGCTTAGTGCTAGCGGCCTACGAGCAGTACTTC. Translation gives CASSLVLAAYEQYF. This sequence joins TRBV7-2 and TRBJ2-7; TRBD2 aligns across 7 bases. Germline CDR1 is SGHTA and CDR2 is FQGNSA. V lost 1 base to trimming and J lost 2 bases; unmatched junction nucleotides: 2. The CDR3 is made up of 14 amino acids. Based on the CDR3 plus reference TRBV7-2 and TRBJ2-7, the full variable domain is GAGVSQSPSNKVTEKGKDVELRCDPISGHTALYWYRQSLGQGLEFLIYFQGNSAPDKSGLPSDRFSAERTGGSVSTLTIQRTQQEDSAVYLCASSLVLAAYEQYFGPGTRLTVT.

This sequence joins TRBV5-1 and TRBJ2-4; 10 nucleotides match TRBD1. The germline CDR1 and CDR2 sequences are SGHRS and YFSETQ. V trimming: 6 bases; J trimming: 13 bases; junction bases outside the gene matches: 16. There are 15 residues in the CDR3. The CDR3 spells CASTQTGTGDYVQYF. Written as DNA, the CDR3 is TGCGCCAGCACCCAGACCGGGACAGGGGACTACGTGCAGTACTTC.

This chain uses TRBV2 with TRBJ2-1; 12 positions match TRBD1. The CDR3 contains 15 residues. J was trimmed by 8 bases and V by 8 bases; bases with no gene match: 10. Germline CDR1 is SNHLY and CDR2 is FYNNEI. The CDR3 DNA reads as TGTGCCAGCTTACGACCGGGACAGGGGGCCGATGAGCAGTTCTTC. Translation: CASLRPGQGADEQFF.

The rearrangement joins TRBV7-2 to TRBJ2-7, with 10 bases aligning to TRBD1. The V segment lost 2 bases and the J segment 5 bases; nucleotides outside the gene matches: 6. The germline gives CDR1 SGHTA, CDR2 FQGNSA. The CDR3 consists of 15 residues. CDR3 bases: TGTGCCAGCAGCTTAAAGGGACAGGGGTTCCACGAGCAGTACTTC. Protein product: CASSLKGQGFHEQYF.

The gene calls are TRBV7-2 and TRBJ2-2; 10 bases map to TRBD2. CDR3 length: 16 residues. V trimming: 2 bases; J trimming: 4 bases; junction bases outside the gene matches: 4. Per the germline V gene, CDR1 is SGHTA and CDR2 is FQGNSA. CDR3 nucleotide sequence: TGTGCCAGCAGCTTAATCTCTAGCGGGAGCACCGGGGAGCTGTTTTTT. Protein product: CASSLISSGSTGELFF.

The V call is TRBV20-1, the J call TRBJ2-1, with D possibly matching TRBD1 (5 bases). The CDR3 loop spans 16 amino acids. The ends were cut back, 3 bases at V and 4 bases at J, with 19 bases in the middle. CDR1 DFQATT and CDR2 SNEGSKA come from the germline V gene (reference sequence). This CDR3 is CSASRLGQGLYNEQFF. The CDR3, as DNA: TGCAGTGCTAGCCGACTGGGCCAGGGCCTTTACAATGAGCAGTTCTTC.

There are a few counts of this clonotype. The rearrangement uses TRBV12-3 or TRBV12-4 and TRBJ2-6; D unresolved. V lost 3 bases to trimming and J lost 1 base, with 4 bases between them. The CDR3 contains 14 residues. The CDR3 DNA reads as TGTGCCAGCAGTTTCCTTTCTGGGGCCAACGTCCTGACTTTC. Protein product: CASSFLSGANVLTF.

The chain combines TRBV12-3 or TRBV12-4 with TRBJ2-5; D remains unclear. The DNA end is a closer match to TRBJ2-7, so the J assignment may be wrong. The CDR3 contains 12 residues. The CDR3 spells CASSLVPREQYF. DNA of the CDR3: TGTGCCAGCAGTTTAGTCCCTCGCGAGCAGTACTTC.

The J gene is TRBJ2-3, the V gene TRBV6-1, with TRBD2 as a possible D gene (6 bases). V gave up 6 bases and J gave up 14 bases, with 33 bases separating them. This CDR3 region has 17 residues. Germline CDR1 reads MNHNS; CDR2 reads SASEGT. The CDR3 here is CASRPTGTPTTHRYAYF. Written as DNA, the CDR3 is TGTGCCAGCAGGCCGACCGGGACTCCCACAACTCACAGATACGCGTATTTT.